These 25 T cell receptor beta chains originate from one sample sequenced in a study of cytomegalovirus exposure and HLA in healthy donors. The primer mix had 60 Vbeta and 13 Jbeta primers. Here immunoSEQ multiplex PCR was the method, and the copy in TCRdb shows in-frame clones only, minus some. The sample lists about 140,000 clones; roughly 80% were seen once. The sequencing sample was made of PBMCs. All receptors come from a man younger than 35 in good health and CMV-seronegative.

The chain uses TRBV27 and TRBJ1-5; 11 bases match TRBD1. The CDR3 contains 13 residues. The germline V gene encodes CDR1 MNHEY and CDR2 SMNVEV (reference sequence). The V segment lost 5 bases and the J segment 6 bases; nucleotides outside the gene matches: 0. The CDR3 sequence is CASSGTGGQPQHF. The CDR3 DNA reads TGTGCCAGCAGTGGGACAGGGGGTCAGCCCCAGCATTTT.

The chain has TRBV27 and TRBJ2-5, with TRBD1 identical over 12 bases. Germline assignment: CDR1 MNHEY and CDR2 SMNVEV (reference sequence). There are 16 residues in the CDR3. With 7 bases clipped from V and 5 bases from J, the junction kept 11 bases outside the gene matches. CDR3 in amino acids: CASKPTGTGGLETQYF. CDR3 bases: TGTGCCAGCAAACCTACCGGGACAGGGGGCTTGGAGACCCAGTACTTC.

The gene calls are TRBV7-9 and TRBJ2-3, with D maybe TRBD1 (5 bases). CDR3 size: 16 residues. Germline V gene data show CDR1 as SEHNR and CDR2 as FQNEAQ (reference sequence). V lost 2 bases and J lost 1, with 13 bases in between. The CDR3 sequence is CASSLSAGMGTDTQYF. The CDR3, as DNA: TGTGCCAGCAGCTTATCTGCAGGGATGGGCACAGATACGCAGTATTTT.

This chain links TRBV2 with TRBJ1-1; 10 nucleotides align to TRBD1. This CDR3 contains 13 residues. Germline CDR1 SNHLY, CDR2 FYNNEI. The ends lost 6 bases at V and 11 bases at J; junction bases unmatched: 9. The CDR3 DNA reads as TGTGCCAGCAGCGCGGGACAGGGGCTGGTTGCTTTCTTT. Amino acids: CASSAGQGLVAFF.

The chain employs TRBV5-4 and TRBJ1-1; a weak D match, TRBD1 (5 bases). Per the germline V gene, CDR1 is SGHNT and CDR2 is YYREEE (reference sequence). The CDR3 spans 15 residues. Trimming left V 4 bases short and J 5 bases short, with 18 bases between. The CDR3 DNA is TGTGCCAGCAGCGACCAAAAGGGGTTAGGGACTGAAGCTTTCTTT. This gives the protein CASSDQKGLGTEAFF.

A remark on this clone: The junction and the germline gene differ at one end; a read error may be behind it. This chain joins TRBV13 and TRBJ1-3; tentative D call: TRBD1 (6 bases). Per the germline V gene, CDR1 is PRHDT and CDR2 is FYEKMQ (reference sequence). This CDR3 region has 15 residues. The CDR3: CASGFTQGSGNTIYF. As DNA, the CDR3 is TGTGCCAGCGGCTTTACACAGGGCTCTGGAAACACCATATATTTT.

The rearrangement uses TRBV18 and TRBJ2-5, with TRBD1 matching 8 bases. This CDR3 has 13 amino acids. Germline loops: CDR1 KGHSH, CDR2 LQKENI. The junction had 6 bases not matched to a gene; V was cut back by 2 bases and J by 10 bases. CDR3 residues: CASSPNSGGDQYF. The CDR3 nucleotides read TGTGCCAGCTCACCAAACTCAGGGGGCGACCAGTACTTC.

This clone has more than one count but fewer than ten. CDR3: CASSRQARGTEAFF. The CDR3 region has the DNA TGTGCCAGCAGTAGGCAAGCCAGGGGGACTGAAGCTTTCTTT. This chain connects TRBV6-5 to TRBJ1-1, with 7 positions matching TRBD1. The CDR3 covers 14 residues. The V gene end was trimmed by 5 bases and the J gene end by 5 bases; junction bases not matched to a gene: 8. CDR1 MNHEY and CDR2 SVGAGI come from the germline V gene.

The CDR3 DNA is TGTGCCAGCACCACCTCGGGGGTAAACACTGAAGCTTTCTTT. It is translated as CASTTSGVNTEAFF. The chain couples TRBV27 to TRBJ1-1, with D possibly being TRBD1 (5 bases). Looked up from germline, CDR1 is MNHEY and CDR2 is SMNVEV (reference sequence). The ends were cut back, 7 bases at V and 2 bases at J, with 14 bases in the middle. The CDR3 has 14 residues.

The chain carries TRBV5-6 and TRBJ2-7, with 8 bases identical to TRBD1. The CDR3 runs 17 residues. In germline, CDR1 is SGHDT, CDR2 YYEEEE. The J segment lost 3 bases and the V segment lost 4 bases, leaving 15 bases of the junction unmatched. For the CDR3, the DNA is TGTGCCAGCAGCGGATTCCGAACTGACAGGGGCAGCTACGAGCAGTACTTC. Translation gives CASSGFRTDRGSYEQYF.

The chain employs TRBV7-2 and TRBJ1-5; D is unclear. V lost 5 bases, J lost 2 bases, and 13 bases lay in between. This CDR3 comprises 15 residues. Germline V gene lookup returns CDR1 SGHTA and CDR2 FQGNSA. CDR3 in DNA: TGTGCCAGCAGCCCCCGGGTGAGCGGCAATCAGCCCCAGCATTTT. It yields the protein CASSPRVSGNQPQHF.

The gene calls are TRBV7-2 and TRBJ1-2; D may be TRBD1 (6 bases). V shed 1 base and J shed 4 bases, with 10 bases lying between them. This CDR3 has 14 residues. Germline V lookup: CDR1 SGHTA, CDR2 FQGNSA. This CDR3 reads CASSLGGQTYGYTF. The CDR3 DNA reads TGTGCCAGCAGCTTAGGCGGACAGACCTATGGCTACACCTTC.

V gene TRBV10-3 combines with J gene TRBJ2-3; D uncertain. The CDR3 is 12 residues long. Trimming shortened V by 8 bases and J by 5 bases, and 11 bases separated the two germline ends. Germline CDR1 reads ENHRY; CDR2 reads SYGVKD. The CDR3, as DNA: TGTGCCATCCGACCCTCGGGAGATACGCAGTATTTT. Encoded protein: CAIRPSGDTQYF.

V and J are TRBV10-3 and TRBJ1-3, with D hard to call. The CDR3 is 11 residues long. Trimming removed 9 bases from V and 3 bases from J, with 6 bases in between. Germline CDR1 is ENHRY and CDR2 is SYGVKD. In nucleotides, the CDR3 is TGTGCCATTAGGAGTGGAAACACCATATATTTT. Its protein is CAIRSGNTIYF.

V is TRBV6-1 and J is TRBJ1-4, with D maybe TRBD1 (5 bases). The CDR3 totals 14 residues. The V end lost 11 bases, the J end lost 8 bases, and 21 bases lay between the germline ends. Per the germline V gene, CDR1 is MNHNS and CDR2 is SASEGT. CDR3 DNA sequence: TGTGCCTGCGCTATGGGAGGGGCAGAAGAAAAACTGTTTTTT. Its translation is CACAMGGAEEKLFF.

The rearrangement links TRBV4-3 to TRBJ1-2, with TRBD1 identical over 8 bases. The CDR3 covers 13 residues. Trimming at V came to 1 base and at J to 8 bases, leaving 3 bases not matched to a gene. The germline gives CDR1 LGHNA, CDR2 YSLEER. The DNA of the CDR3 is TGCGCCAGCAGCCAAGTACCAGGGGGCGGCTACACCTTC. As protein: CASSQVPGGGYTF.

The V and J genes are TRBV7-9 and TRBJ2-1; D is unresolved. The germline V and J ends were trimmed by 5 bases and 8 bases, with 10 bases remaining between them. Looked up from germline, CDR1 is SEHNR and CDR2 is FQNEAQ (reference sequence). The CDR3 is made up of 12 amino acids. The CDR3 reads CASSTIIDEQFF. The CDR3 bases are TGTGCCAGCAGCACCATTATAGATGAGCAGTTCTTC.

Details on this clone: The junction departs from germline at one end; a sequencing error may be responsible. Other DNA variants within this sample encode the same CDR3. The chain employs TRBV7-9 and TRBJ1-2; 7 nucleotides align to TRBD1. The CDR3 sequence is 15 residues long. Looked up from germline, CDR1 is SEHNR and CDR2 is FQNEAQ (reference sequence). DNA of the CDR3: TGTGCCAGCAGCTTATTCCAATCACAGGGGAATGGCTACACCTTT. Residues: CASSLFQSQGNGYTF.

This clone appeared a single time. The chain recombines TRBV27 with TRBJ1-4, with a possible D match to TRBD1 (6 bases). There are 14 residues in the CDR3. The germline V gene has CDR1 MNHEY and CDR2 SMNVEV (reference sequence). V was pared by 5 bases and J by 8 bases, with 15 bases between. The CDR3 DNA reads as TGTGCCAGCAGTAAACAGGGTATGGGCGAAAAACTGTTTTTT. Its protein is CASSKQGMGEKLFF. The complete variable domain, with remaining parts taken from reference TRBV27 and TRBJ1-4, reads EAQVTQNPRYLITVTGKKLTVTCSQNMNHEYMSWYRQDPGLGLRQIYYSMNVEVTDKGDVPEGYKVSRKEKRNFPLILESPSPNQTSLYFCASSKQGMGEKLFFGSGTQLSVL.

The CDR3 bases are TGCGCCAGCAGCCAAGATAGGGACAGGGAAATTAACTATGGCTACACCTTC. Protein: CASSQDRDREINYGYTF. The chain employs TRBV4-3 and TRBJ1-2; 9 bases agree with TRBD1. This CDR3 has 17 residues. Germline V gene lookup returns CDR1 LGHNA and CDR2 YSLEER. Unmatched junction bases numbered 6, after V lost 0 bases and J lost 1 base.

This clone came up once. The chain joins TRBV19 to TRBJ1-2; 8 bases align to TRBD1. Germline V gene data show CDR1 as LNHDA and CDR2 as SQIVND (reference sequence). V dropped 5 bases and J dropped 6; count of bases not matched to a gene: 8. CDR3 length equals 14 residues. Here the CDR3 DNA reads TGTGCCAGTAGTCCGAGACAGGGGTCGGATGGCTACACCTTC. Translated: CASSPRQGSDGYTF.

As for this clone: Compared with germline, one end of the junction differs, possibly owing to a read error. The chain's CDR3 is CASSRDSNSHEQYF. CDR3 nucleotides: TGTGCCAGCAGCAGGGACAGTAACTCCCACGAGCAGTACTTC. The J gene is TRBJ2-7, the V gene TRBV6-1; 7 positions agree with TRBD1. This CDR3 is built from 14 residues. The germline V gene has CDR1 MNHNS and CDR2 SASEGT.

This chain joins TRBV19 and TRBJ1-2; 10 bases align to TRBD1. Per germline, CDR1 LNHDA and CDR2 SQIVND (reference sequence). The CDR3 has 16 residues. V lost 4 bases and J lost 4; bases outside the gene matches: 9. CDR3 in amino acids: CASSTHGRDRGYGYTF. In DNA form, the CDR3 reads TGTGCCAGTAGTACCCACGGCCGGGACAGGGGCTATGGCTACACCTTC.

With respect to this clone: Other DNA sequences within the sample encode an identical CDR3. The genes are TRBV15 and TRBJ2-7, with 9 bases that match TRBD1. The CDR3 contains 13 residues. Per the germline V gene, CDR1 is LNHNV and CDR2 is YYDKDF (reference sequence). The V and J ends lost 3 bases and 3 bases, in that order; junction bases with no gene match: 0. The CDR3, as DNA: TGTGCCACCAGCAGGGACAGGGGCTACGAGCAGTACTTC. As protein: CATSRDRGYEQYF.

The V gene is TRBV7-8, the J gene TRBJ2-7; no clear D. The V and J ends lost 4 bases and 3 bases respectively, with 4 bases between them. In germline, CDR1 is SGHVS, CDR2 FQNEAQ. CDR3 length: 11 residues. CDR3 sequence (DNA): TGTGCCAGCAGCTCAGTCTACGAGCAGTACTTC. Its translation is CASSSVYEQYF.